Reported below is one T cell receptor (beta chain). Produced via immunoSEQ multiplex PCR; TCRdb's table is partial and in-frame only. The sample contains about 150,000 clones, 88% of which appear only once. The data stem from a study of T cell responses to AZD1222 COVID-19 vaccine. CDR3 length equals 13 residues. Germline CDR1 is LGHDT and CDR2 is YNNKEL (reference sequence). The V and J ends lost 6 bases and 6 bases respectively, with 14 bases between them. This clonotype was sampled from an adult in good health. The sequences come from peripheral blood, collected on day 0 of MenACWY control vaccination. This chain joins TRBV3-1 (or the pseudogene TRBV3-2) and TRBJ1-1; D unresolved. The CDR3 loop reads CASRLGGVPEAFF. The CDR3 DNA sequence: TGTGCCAGCAGACTTGGTGGGGTGCCTGAAGCTTTCTTT.